One and the same sample provided the 28 T cell receptor beta chains below, sequenced in a study of blood T cell repertoires in COVID-19. Sequencing used immunoSEQ multiplex PCR; TCRdb keeps in-frame clones, though not all of them. Here the sample spans 150,000 to 200,000 clones, roughly 81% being singletons. The sample comprised peripheral blood. The receptors shown here come from a woman aged 80 or older with COVID-19, enrolled during active disease.

The V and J genes are TRBV30 and TRBJ1-4; D ambiguous. Germline assignment: CDR1 GTSNPN and CDR2 SVGIG (reference sequence). V was pared by 4 bases and J by 7 bases, with 16 bases between. The CDR3 totals 14 residues. The CDR3 nucleotides read TGTGCCTGGACCAGAGAAATTCTAGGTGAAAAACTGTTTTTT. Protein product: CAWTREILGEKLFF.

V is TRBV5-4 and J is TRBJ1-2, with 12 bases lining up with TRBD1. Unmatched junction bases numbered 7, after V lost 4 bases and J lost 12 bases. Germline CDR1 and CDR2: SGHNT and YYREEE (reference sequence). This CDR3 spans 13 amino acids. The CDR3: CASSPGQGAWDTF. CDR3 nucleotides: TGTGCCAGCAGCCCGGGACAGGGGGCGTGGGACACCTTC.

The genes are TRBV7-3 and TRBJ2-1; TRBD2 matches 8 bases. V lost 5 bases, J lost 9 bases, and 12 bases stayed unmatched. CDR3 size: 15 residues. Germline lookup yields CDR1 SGHTA and CDR2 FQGTGA. CDR3 coding DNA: TGTGCCAGCAGCCCCCCGGGACTAGGGGGTGGTGAGCAGTTCTTC. Amino acids: CASSPPGLGGGEQFF.

This chain joins TRBV5-4 and TRBJ1-1; D might be TRBD1 (5 bases). The CDR3 sequence is 13 residues long. CDR1 and CDR2 from the germline V gene are SGHNT and YYREEE (reference sequence). V lost 2 bases and J lost 4, with 9 bases in between. This chain's CDR3 is CASSLGVATEAFF. CDR3 sequence (DNA): TGTGCCAGCAGCTTAGGGGTGGCCACTGAAGCTTTCTTT.

This chain connects TRBV5-1 to TRBJ2-1, with 10 bases that match TRBD1. Trimming cost V 1 base and J 9 bases; bases outside gene matches: 7. The CDR3 totals 15 residues. Germline loops: CDR1 SGHRS, CDR2 YFSETQ. DNA of the CDR3: TGCGCCAGCAGCTTGAGGTGGGACAGGGGCGGTGAGCAGTTCTTC. The encoded protein is CASSLRWDRGGEQFF.

The chain combines TRBV6-5 with TRBJ2-1; the D gene is possibly TRBD2 (5 bases). The CDR3 loop spans 15 amino acids. The V gene lost 2 bases and the J gene lost 8 bases, with 16 bases spanning the gap. Germline V gene data show CDR1 as MNHEY and CDR2 as SVGAGI. The CDR3 DNA sequence: TGTGCCAGCAGTTACCCGAGAGGGCCAAGGGATGAGCAGTTCTTC. It encodes CASSYPRGPRDEQFF.

The chain is built from TRBV19 and TRBJ2-6; unclear D gene. The CDR3 extends over 15 amino acids. V lost 5 bases to trimming and J lost 0 bases, with 8 bases between them. Germline CDR1 reads LNHDA; CDR2 reads SQIVND (reference sequence). The CDR3 reads CASSSRRSGANVLTF. Here the CDR3 DNA reads TGTGCCAGTAGTTCGCGTCGCTCTGGGGCCAACGTCCTGACTTTC.

The chain combines TRBV5-4 with TRBJ2-7, with TRBD1 matching 8 bases. The J segment lost 2 bases and the V segment lost 6 bases, leaving 4 bases of the junction unmatched. This CDR3 contains 13 residues. Germline V gives CDR1 SGHNT, CDR2 YYREEE (reference sequence). CDR3 DNA: TGTGCCAGCAAGGCGGGACAGGCCTACGAGCAGTACTTC. Translating gives CASKAGQAYEQYF. The full variable domain, rest sourced from reference TRBV5-4 and TRBJ2-7, is ETGVTQSPTHLIKTRGQQVTLRCSSQSGHNTVSWYQQALGQGPQFIFQYYREEENGRGNFPPRFSGLQFPNYSSELNVNALELDDSALYLCASKAGQAYEQYFGPGTRLTVT.

A few counts support this clone. The J gene is TRBJ2-6, the V gene TRBV18; D remains unclear. V lost 2 bases and J 0 bases, leaving 5 bases between the germline ends. Germline values: CDR1 KGHSH, CDR2 LQKENI. This CDR3 is 15 amino acids long. CDR3: CASSPAVSGANVLTF. In DNA form, the CDR3 reads TGTGCCAGCTCACCAGCGGTCTCTGGGGCCAACGTCCTGACTTTC.

This clone was counted between two and nine times. The chain employs TRBV14 and TRBJ2-7; tentative D call: TRBD1 (6 bases). This CDR3 region has 16 residues. Germline V gene data show CDR1 as SGHDN and CDR2 as FVKESK. Trimming removed 2 bases from V and 1 base from J, with 15 bases in between. The CDR3 loop is CASSQLGQSLSYEQYF. Written as DNA, the CDR3 is TGTGCCAGCAGCCAACTAGGACAGAGCCTTTCCTACGAGCAGTACTTC.

This clone came up once. Different DNA sequences within this sample yield the same CDR3. Here the CDR3 reads CASSPSSYEQYF. In nucleotides, the CDR3 is TGTGCCAGCTCGCCCAGCTCCTACGAGCAGTACTTC. This chain joins TRBV18 and TRBJ2-7; D unresolved. Germline assignment: CDR1 KGHSH and CDR2 LQKENI. The CDR3 spans 12 residues. The V end was cut by 6 bases, the J end by 0 bases, with 6 bases between.

CDR3 protein: CASRSRASGITDTQYF. DNA for the CDR3: TGTGCCAGTAGGAGTAGGGCTAGCGGGATCACAGATACGCAGTATTTT. The gene calls are TRBV19 and TRBJ2-3, with 9 bases lining up with TRBD2. V was clipped by 6 bases and J by 2 bases; unmatched bases: 9. The CDR3 has 16 residues. Germline V gives CDR1 LNHDA, CDR2 SQIVND (reference sequence).

This clone is a singleton in its sample. This rearrangement joins TRBV28 to TRBJ2-2; D unresolved. The CDR3 has 15 residues. Germline-derived CDR1 and CDR2 are MDHEN and SYDVKM. V was clipped by 2 bases and J by 5 bases, with 12 bases between them. The CDR3 DNA follows: TGTGCCAGCAGTTTACTCGACGCGCGGACCGGGGAGCTGTTTTTT. Translation gives CASSLLDARTGELFF.

The chain combines TRBV7-9 with TRBJ2-2, with TRBD2 matching over 7 bases. Germline CDR1 and CDR2: SEHNR and FQNEAQ (reference sequence). Unmatched junction bases numbered 6, after V lost 5 bases and J lost 0 bases. The CDR3 is made up of 16 amino acids. The CDR3 nucleotides read TGTGCCAGCAGCATCCCGGGACTATCGAACACCGGGGAGCTGTTTTTT. Protein: CASSIPGLSNTGELFF.

This chain connects TRBV24-1 to TRBJ2-2; tentatively, D is TRBD1 (7 bases). CDR3 length equals 14 residues. CDR1 is KGHDR, CDR2 SFDVKD, per germline. V dropped 6 bases and J dropped 5 bases, with 12 bases sitting between them. CDR3 sequence: CATSSQGGTGELFF. CDR3 nucleotides: TGTGCCACCAGTTCCCAGGGGGGTACCGGGGAGCTGTTTTTT.

This chain connects TRBV5-8 to TRBJ1-1; D possibly corresponds to TRBD1 (6 bases). CDR3 size: 14 residues. The germline CDR1 and CDR2 sequences are SGHTS and YDEGEE. Trimming removed 5 bases from V and 6 bases from J, with 17 bases in between. CDR3 residues: CASSMGGLVAEAFF. CDR3 in DNA: TGTGCCAGCAGTATGGGGGGGCTGGTGGCTGAAGCTTTCTTT. Full variable domain (rest looked up from reference TRBV5-8 and TRBJ1-1): EAGVTQSPTHLIKTRGQQATLRCSPISGHTSVYWYQQALGLGLQFLLWYDEGEERNRGNFPPRFSGRQFPNYSSELNVNALELEDSALYLCASSMGGLVAEAFFGQGTRLTVV.

The chain recombines TRBV6-6 with TRBJ2-3; a possible D gene is TRBD2 (7 bases). CDR1 and CDR2 (germline): MNHNY, SVGAGI (reference sequence). V lost 8 bases and J lost 5, with 14 bases in between. CDR3 length: 13 residues. DNA of the CDR3: TGTGCCAGCGGGGGGGCCGGGGGAGATACGCAGTATTTT. Encoded protein: CASGGAGGDTQYF.

The rearrangement joins TRBV30 to TRBJ1-1, with 9 nucleotides matching TRBD1. J lost 5 bases, V lost 2 bases, and 3 bases had no gene match. Germline V gives CDR1 GTSNPN, CDR2 SVGIG (reference sequence). The CDR3 has 13 amino acids. The CDR3 is CAWSMTGGTEAFF. The DNA of the CDR3 is TGTGCCTGGAGTATGACAGGGGGGACTGAAGCTTTCTTT.

This chain uses TRBV7-2 with TRBJ1-1, with D possibly TRBD1 on 6 matching bases. The V gene's germline CDR1 is SGHTA and CDR2 FQGNSA. Trimming cost V 2 bases and J 1 base, with 17 bases left between them. The CDR3 has 17 residues. The CDR3 nucleotides are TGTGCCAGCAGCTTACGGATGGGCAGGGGTGCGAACACTGAAGCTTTCTTT. This gives the protein CASSLRMGRGANTEAFF.

The chain employs TRBV5-1 and TRBJ2-7, with 13 bases lining up with TRBD2. CDR1 and CDR2 (germline): SGHRS, YFSETQ. This CDR3 is 16 amino acids long. V shed 4 bases, J shed 1 base, and the junction held 5 bases outside the gene matches. CDR3 DNA sequence: TGCGCCAGCAGCCCAAGGACTAGCGGGAGTTCCTACGAGCAGTACTTC. Its translation: CASSPRTSGSSYEQYF.

This clone was recorded only once. This chain joins TRBV6-5 and TRBJ2-7, with D perhaps matching TRBD2 (5 bases). The CDR3 extends over 13 amino acids. Germline CDR1 MNHEY, CDR2 SVGAGI. Deletions cut 0 bases from V and 6 bases from J, with 9 bases between. The CDR3 is CASSYSGGSEQYF. The CDR3 DNA sequence: TGTGCCAGCAGTTACTCTGGAGGAAGCGAGCAGTACTTC.

This CDR3 is CASSLWGWGGNEQFF. The CDR3 DNA reads as TGTGCCAGCAGTTTATGGGGGTGGGGGGGCAATGAGCAGTTCTTC. The V gene is TRBV27, the J gene TRBJ2-1; 7 bases align to TRBD2. V trimming: 1 base; J trimming: 6 bases; junction bases outside the gene matches: 6. Germline-derived CDR1 and CDR2 are MNHEY and SMNVEV (reference sequence). The CDR3 has 15 amino acids.

This chain joins TRBV14 and TRBJ1-4, with D unresolved. In germline, CDR1 is SGHDN, CDR2 FVKESK. This CDR3 is built from 13 residues. The germline V and J ends were trimmed by 4 bases and 8 bases, with 11 bases remaining between them. The DNA for the CDR3 is TGTGCCAGCAGCCGACACTCCTCGGAAAAACTGTTTTTT. This translates into CASSRHSSEKLFF.

This chain links TRBV12-3 or TRBV12-4 with TRBJ2-7; D is possibly TRBD2 (5 bases). This CDR3 contains 13 residues. V was pared by 6 bases and J by 2 bases, with 11 bases between. CDR3 sequence (DNA): TGTGCCAGCAGCCTGGACTTTACCTACGAGCAGTACTTC. Amino acids: CASSLDFTYEQYF.

This rearrangement joins TRBV18 to TRBJ2-1; tentatively, D is TRBD2 (6 bases). This CDR3 region has 14 residues. The V end was cut by 4 bases, the J end by 6 bases, with 13 bases between. Germline CDR1 is KGHSH and CDR2 is LQKENI. CDR3 residues: CASSLGLHSNEQFF. The CDR3 nucleotides read TGTGCCAGCTCACTCGGACTACACAGCAATGAGCAGTTCTTC.

The genes are TRBV10-3 and TRBJ1-1, with 10 bases lining up with TRBD1. This CDR3 comprises 15 residues. CDR1 and CDR2 from the germline V gene are ENHRY and SYGVKD. With 10 bases clipped from V and 5 bases from J, the junction kept 13 bases outside the gene matches. Here the CDR3 reads CASLGTGAGWTEAFF. DNA of the CDR3: TGTGCCAGCCTGGGGACAGGGGCGGGGTGGACTGAAGCTTTCTTT.

This sequence joins TRBV13 and TRBJ2-1; 7 bases match TRBD2. CDR3 length equals 15 residues. The ends lost 5 bases at V and 7 bases at J; junction bases unmatched: 11. Germline V gene data show CDR1 as PRHDT and CDR2 as FYEKMQ (reference sequence). The DNA of the CDR3 is TGTGCCAGCAGCCCCCGGCAGGGAGGGGCTAATGAGCAGTTCTTC. It encodes CASSPRQGGANEQFF.

The chain combines TRBV27 with TRBJ1-3; 11 bases fit TRBD1. Germline-derived CDR1 and CDR2 are MNHEY and SMNVEV (reference sequence). The CDR3 spans 18 residues. Unmatched junction bases numbered 7, after V lost 2 bases and J lost 1 base. This CDR3 reads CASSLRRGQGASGNTIYF. CDR3 coding DNA: TGTGCCAGCAGTTTACGCCGAGGACAGGGGGCTTCTGGAAACACCATATATTTT.